In its sample, the clone carrying this T cell receptor beta chain was seen many times. Sequencing was done on patients that had shown CD8+CD57+ cell expansion by flow cytometry. The V end lost 5 bases, the J end lost 8 bases, and 22 bases lay between the germline ends. The length of the CDR3 is 16 residues. Germline assignment: CDR1 SGHVS and CDR2 FNYEAQ. The data belong to a study of CD8+CD57+ T cells in acquired aplastic anemia. Overall study: Sorted CD4+ and CD8+ cells yielded approximately 3.4 ug of DNA on average.

Genomic DNA templated the TCR beta VDJ and CDR3 profiling. TCRdb called the reads again in MiXCR, with one record for every CDR3 protein. Of 200,000 or so distinct CDR3 sequences listed, 65% were seen once; the top ten hold 58%. The clonotype comes from a human donor with aplastic anemia. The sample was sorted CD4+, CD8+, or CD8+CD57+ T cells (not recorded which) from PBMCs. The J gene is TRBJ2-1, the V gene TRBV7-6; a weak D match, TRBD2 (5 bases). Written as DNA, the CDR3 is TGTGCCAGCAGCCCGGGGTCCCGGGCGGTCGACTATGAGCAGTTCTTC. This codes for CASSPGSRAVDYEQFF.